The present TCR beta chain was sequenced within a study of shared clonotypes between healthy human individuals. Germline CDR1 WSHSY, CDR2 SAAADI. CDR3 length: 16 amino acids. V lost 0 bases, J lost 4 bases, and 12 bases lay in between. Generated by immunoSEQ multiplex PCR, the TCRdb table keeps only in-frame clones and is missing some. The sample yields some 2,400,000 clones, approximately 96% seen once. General study results and limits: Among a few donors, about 5% of naive CD4 clonotypes were found in common.

To note about this clone: As yet, its antigen is unknown.

This sequence was found in a man younger than 30 in good health. J is TRBJ2-2 and V is TRBV10-2; D call uncertain. Sequencing was performed on naive CD4+ T cells sorted from blood. The subset here: CD45RA+ positively selected. The chain's CDR3 is CASSESVGRSTGELFF. The CDR3, as DNA: TGCGCCAGCAGTGAGTCCGTCGGCCGATCCACCGGGGAGCTGTTTTTT.